A selection of T cell receptor beta chains follows, all from one sample in a study of T cell changes during pregnancy in multiple sclerosis. Profiled with immunoSEQ multiplex PCR; TCRdb holds only in-frame clones, not every one. Of tens of thousands of clones listed, roughly 90% are singletons. The source material was peripheral blood, sampled after pregnancy. The receptors were gathered from a female donor in good health, enrolled as a control in a pregnancy study. Each CDR3 is given without its conserved first and last residue. D genes are given only for firm matches.

v_gene	d_gene	j_gene	CDR3aa
TRBV15	NA	TRBJ1-6	ATSLTGSSPLH
TRBV28	NA	TRBJ2-7	ASSLGIRQGMGYEQY
TRBV20-1	NA	TRBJ2-3	SASRTDTQY
TRBV10-3	TRBD1	TRBJ1-6	AISGGGQESPLH
TRBV19	NA	TRBJ1-1	ASSMTGPNTEAF
TRBV18	TRBD2	TRBJ2-2	ASSPRGLAGEEELF
TRBV4-3	NA	TRBJ1-2	ASSQDIRAGNGYT
TRBV5-4	TRBD2	TRBJ2-7	ASSLVAGGVEQY
TRBV6-5	NA	TRBJ1-1	ASSYYRVGTEAF
TRBV30	TRBD1	TRBJ1-2	AWTTGGVGGYT
TRBV6-5	NA	TRBJ2-7	ATETATYEQY
TRBV7-8	TRBD1	TRBJ2-1	ASSGQDSGWRGEQF
TRBV6-5	NA	TRBJ2-7	ASSYGDLPYEQY
TRBV30	TRBD1	TRBJ1-2	ACGTALGNYGYT
TRBV29-1	NA	TRBJ2-7	SVVRSRTGHSYEQY
TRBV27	NA	TRBJ1-1	ASSPAGGTEAF
TRBV4-1	TRBD1	TRBJ1-1	ASSQEQGAEKEAF
TRBV5-4	NA	TRBJ1-5	ASSFGGYDQPQH
TRBV6-5	TRBD1	TRBJ1-3	ASSSDRAPGATIY
TRBV9	NA	TRBJ1-3	ASSAQGFGNTIY
TRBV5-1	TRBD1	TRBJ2-7	ASNPGTGTRNEQY
TRBV10-3	TRBD2	TRBJ2-1	ALGLAGGSNEQF
TRBV27	TRBD1	TRBJ1-1	ASSLGQGAGAF
TRBV9	NA	TRBJ1-4	ASSPGEGGSEKLF